This T cell receptor beta chain emerged from a study of cytotoxic CD8 clonotypes in ibrutinib-treated CLL (dated by TCRdb to about 2021). Context from the whole study: The cohort included roughly 15 treatment-naive and under 13 relapsed/refractory patients; about 17 were IGHV unmutated. All remission and progressive disease samples were collected while patients were still receiving ibrutinib. Longitudinal samples were available for about 30% of the roughly 86 trial participants. Partial responses were observed in some 24 patients and complete responses in 2; after a median follow-up of roughly 62 months, remission was maintained in approximately 14 patients and progression was observed in roughly twelve. On average, each sample yielded around 250,000 productive templates and about 100,000 productive rearrangements. Response samples were taken after a median of 12 months on treatment, ranging from about 6 to 36 months. Cryopreserved peripheral blood mononuclear cells were collected before treatment, at response, and at either disease progression or sustained remission. Overall results and qualifications from the work: Baseline clonality was found to be higher than that of age-matched healthy donors and was strongly correlated with circulating CD8+ T-cell counts. An increase in clonality was observed at ibrutinib response, with clonality remaining stable during sustained remission and falling back toward baseline at progression. Sampling times were not matched between sustained-remission and progressing patients, and lymph node repertoires were not studied. Public clonotypes were found to be uncommon and were observed to contract or remain stable during treatment; the increase in clonality was shown to reflect expansion of private clonotypes at ibrutinib response.

The germline V gene supplies CDR1 MGHRA and CDR2 YSYEKL. The CDR3 sequence holds 15 residues, the cysteine and phenylalanine included. Kept here is only the CDR3 DNA, which spans 45 bases and is read in frame from base 1. V is shortened by 3 bases, J by 6 bases, and the region joining them spans 15 bases. On this clone: Its antigen is unknown. Base qualities are not recorded, but no much larger clone differs from it by a single base.

For TCR beta library preparation, approximately 2 micrograms of genomic DNA were extracted from the cryopreserved PBMCs. Longitudinal blood samples from CLL patients on ibrutinib monotherapy were analyzed using high-throughput TCR beta sequencing. The patients took part in an open-label, single-center phase 2 trial of ibrutinib monotherapy. A MiSeq instrument was used for deep resolution sequencing, which targeted depths ranging from 1 in 1 million up to 1 in 200,000 T cells, with coverage averaging 10x for each clonotype. The immunoSEQ hsTCRB Kit was used to generate the TCR beta libraries. Per the source publication's procedure: Data were analyzed with ImmunoSEQ Data Assistant and ImmunoSEQ Analyzer, with V, D and J genes assigned per IMGT definitions. Clonality, which ranges from 0 to 1, was calculated by subtracting the normalized Shannon entropy of productive rearrangement frequencies from one. Only overrepresented clonotypes making up at least 0.05% of each patient's repertoire were included in the public clonotype analysis. About a dozen repertoires from age-matched healthy donors, obtained from immuneACCESS, served as clonality controls. The table was pulled from immuneACCESS by TCRdb, which kept in-frame rearrangements only. Such tables lose some clones; where checked, under half of the loss comes from unresolved V genes, and the rest has no known cause. V, J and clone size are those of that table, while D and trimming were read from the DNA. This sample is represented by about 140,000 clones; over 75% of them were singletons. Together, the top ten hold 6.5% to 8% of the sample.

This receptor was identified in a human donor with chronic lymphocytic leukemia. In this chain, TRBV4-1 is recombined with TRBJ1-5; the D gene lacks a confident call. The material was PBMCs, obtained after 36 months of ibrutinib treatment. The CDR3 corresponds to CASSQDAQRGQPQHF. In nucleotide form, the sequence is TGCGCCAGCAGCCAGGACGCACAGCGGGGTCAGCCCCAGCATTTT.